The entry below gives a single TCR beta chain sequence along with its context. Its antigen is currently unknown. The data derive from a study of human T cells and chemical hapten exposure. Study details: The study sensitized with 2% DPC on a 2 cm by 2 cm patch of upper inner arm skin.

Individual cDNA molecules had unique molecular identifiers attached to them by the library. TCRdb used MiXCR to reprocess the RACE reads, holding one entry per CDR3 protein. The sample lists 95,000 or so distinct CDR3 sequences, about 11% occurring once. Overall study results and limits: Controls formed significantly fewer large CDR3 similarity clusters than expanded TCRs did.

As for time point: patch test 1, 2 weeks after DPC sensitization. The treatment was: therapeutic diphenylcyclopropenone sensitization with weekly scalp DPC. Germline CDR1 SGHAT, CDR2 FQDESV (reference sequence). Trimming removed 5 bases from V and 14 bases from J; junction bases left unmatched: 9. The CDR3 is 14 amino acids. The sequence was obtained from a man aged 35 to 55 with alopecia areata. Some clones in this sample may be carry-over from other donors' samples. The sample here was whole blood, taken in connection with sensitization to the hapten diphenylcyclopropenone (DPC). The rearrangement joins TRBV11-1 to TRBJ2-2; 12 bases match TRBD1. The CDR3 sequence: CASSGHPGQGALFF. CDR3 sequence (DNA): TGTGCCAGCAGCGGCCACCCGGGACAGGGGGCTCTGTTTTTT.